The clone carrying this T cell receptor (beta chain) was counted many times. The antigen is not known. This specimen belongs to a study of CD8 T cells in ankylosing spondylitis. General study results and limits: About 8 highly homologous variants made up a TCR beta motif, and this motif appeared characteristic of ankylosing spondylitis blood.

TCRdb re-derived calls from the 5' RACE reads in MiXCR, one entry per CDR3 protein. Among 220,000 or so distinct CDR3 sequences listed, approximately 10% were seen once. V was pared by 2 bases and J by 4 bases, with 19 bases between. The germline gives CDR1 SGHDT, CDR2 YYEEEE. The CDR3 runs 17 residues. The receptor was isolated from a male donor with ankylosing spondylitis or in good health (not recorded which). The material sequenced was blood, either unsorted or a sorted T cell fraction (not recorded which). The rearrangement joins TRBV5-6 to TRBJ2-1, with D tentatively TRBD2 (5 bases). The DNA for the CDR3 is TGTGCCAGCAGCTTCACTCTAGGACGGGGTGGGTACAATGAGCAGTTCTTC. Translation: CASSFTLGRGGYNEQFF.